This is a list of T cell receptor beta chains from one sample in a study of blood T cells in healthy people across ages. TCRdb ran MiXCR on the 5' RACE reads and lists one entry per CDR3 protein. Counted here are 850,000 to 950,000 distinct CDR3 sequences, around 26% occurring once; the ten biggest clones make up 15% to 20%. The specimen was blood. These receptors came from a woman older than 75 in good health. CDR3s include the opening cysteine and the closing phenylalanine or tryptophan. D genes are given only for firm matches. Size is stated for part of the rows, as once, few or many counts, or as a class when the clone is expanded.

.	TRBJ2-3	TRBV5-1	many	CASSWTGSGGTDTQYF	TGCGCCAGCAGCTGGACAGGGAGCGGGGGGACAGATACGCAGTATTTT
.	TRBJ1-1	TRBV10-2	few	CASSLTVSTEAFF	TGCGCCAGCAGCTTGACAGTCTCAACTGAAGCTTTCTTT
.	TRBJ1-5	TRBV20-1	few	CSARDVQTANQPQHF	TGCAGTGCTAGAGATGTTCAGACGGCAAATCAGCCCCAGCATTTT
TRBD1	TRBJ2-7	TRBV6-5	many	CASSYRTGSTYEQYF	TGTGCCAGCAGTTATAGGACAGGGTCCACCTACGAGCAGTACTTC
.	TRBJ1-2	TRBV9	many	CASSVAGFGYTF	TGTGCCAGCAGCGTAGCAGGCTTTGGCTACACCTTC
TRBD2	TRBJ2-5	TRBV12-3/TRBV12-4	many	CASSELAGVVETQYF	TGTGCCAGCAGTGAACTAGCGGGGGTCGTGGAGACCCAGTACTTC
TRBD1	TRBJ1-5	TRBV6-5	many	CASSPGQGLPQHF	TGTGCCAGCAGCCCGGGACAGGGACTGCCCCAGCATTTT
TRBD1	TRBJ1-2	TRBV15	many	CATRREKSGTGLHGYTF	TGTGCCACCCGGCGCGAGAAATCCGGGACAGGGCTTCATGGCTACACCTTC
TRBD2	TRBJ2-1	TRBV12-3/TRBV12-4	.	CASRATSGGAHEQFF	TGTGCCAGCAGGGCGACTAGCGGGGGGGCCCATGAGCAGTTCTTC
.	TRBJ2-7	TRBV14	many	CASSPAGGLSSYEQYF	TGTGCCAGCAGCCCTGCCGGGGGCCTTAGCTCCTACGAGCAGTACTTC
.	TRBJ2-3	TRBV2	few	CASSVGAARGTDTQYF	TGTGCCAGCAGTGTGGGAGCGGCCCGGGGCACAGATACGCAGTATTTT
.	TRBJ1-4	TRBV7-9	.	CASSSGPPEKLFF	TGTGCCAGCAGCTCGGGGCCCCCTGAAAAACTGTTTTTT
.	TRBJ2-1	TRBV5-8	many	CASNFRVYNEQFF	TGTGCCAGCAACTTCCGGGTTTACAATGAGCAGTTCTTC
.	TRBJ2-5	TRBV4-3	.	CASSQDSGQGRETQYF	TGCGCCAGCAGCCAAGATTCGGGGCAGGGGCGAGAGACCCAGTACTTC
.	TRBJ2-5	TRBV20-1	many	CSARPEETQYF	TGCAGTGCTAGACCGGAAGAGACCCAGTACTTC
.	TRBJ2-7	TRBV29-1	.	CSVEDRDLWQVSSYEQYF	TGCAGCGTTGAAGATCGGGACTTGTGGCAGGTTAGCTCCTACGAGCAGTACTTC
TRBD1	TRBJ1-6	TRBV6-1	few	CANTPDRASPLHF	TGTGCCAATACACCCGACAGGGCTTCACCCCTCCACTTT
.	TRBJ2-4	TRBV19	.	CASTPTAGTSKNIQYF	TGTGCCAGTACCCCAACGGCGGGGACGTCCAAAAACATTCAGTACTTC
TRBD1	TRBJ2-7	TRBV6-2/TRBV6-3	.	CASRLTGTGGYEQYF	TGTGCCAGCAGATTAACCGGGACAGGGGGCTACGAGCAGTACTTC
.	TRBJ2-7	TRBV7-2	many	CASSLAGRLHEQYF	TGTGCCAGCAGCTTAGCGGGGCGGCTTCACGAGCAGTACTTC
TRBD1	TRBJ2-7	TRBV12-3/TRBV12-4	few	CASSHPRTGAYEQYF	TGTGCCAGCAGCCATCCTCGGACAGGGGCCTACGAGCAGTACTTC
.	TRBJ2-5	TRBV2	many	CASSDLGTQYF	TGTGCCAGCAGCGACCTGGGGACCCAGTACTTC
.	TRBJ2-3	TRBV14	.	CTSSPLGINTDTQYF	TGTACCAGCAGCCCCCTCGGTATCAACACAGATACGCAGTATTTT
.	TRBJ1-1	TRBV12-3/TRBV12-4	many	CASLPRSGQMNTEAFF	TGTGCCAGCCTTCCCCGTAGCGGACAGATGAACACTGAAGCTTTCTTT
TRBD2	TRBJ2-5	TRBV7-6	.	CASSLLGGVQETQYF	TGTGCCAGCAGCTTACTTGGGGGGGTCCAAGAGACCCAGTACTTC